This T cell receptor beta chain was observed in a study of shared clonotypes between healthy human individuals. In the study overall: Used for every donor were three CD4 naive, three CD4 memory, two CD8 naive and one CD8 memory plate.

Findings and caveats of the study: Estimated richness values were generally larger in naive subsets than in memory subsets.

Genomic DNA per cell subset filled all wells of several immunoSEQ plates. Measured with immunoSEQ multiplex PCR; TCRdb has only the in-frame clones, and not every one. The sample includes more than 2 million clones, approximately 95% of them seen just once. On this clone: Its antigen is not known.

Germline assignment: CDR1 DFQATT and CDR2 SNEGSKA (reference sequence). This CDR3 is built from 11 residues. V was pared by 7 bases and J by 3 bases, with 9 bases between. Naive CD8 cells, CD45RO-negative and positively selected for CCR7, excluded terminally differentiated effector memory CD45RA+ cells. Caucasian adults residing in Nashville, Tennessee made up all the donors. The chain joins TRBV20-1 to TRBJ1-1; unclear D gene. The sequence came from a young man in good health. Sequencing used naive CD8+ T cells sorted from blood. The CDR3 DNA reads TGCAGTGTAGGAGAACACACTGAAGCTTTCTTT. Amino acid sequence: CSVGEHTEAFF.